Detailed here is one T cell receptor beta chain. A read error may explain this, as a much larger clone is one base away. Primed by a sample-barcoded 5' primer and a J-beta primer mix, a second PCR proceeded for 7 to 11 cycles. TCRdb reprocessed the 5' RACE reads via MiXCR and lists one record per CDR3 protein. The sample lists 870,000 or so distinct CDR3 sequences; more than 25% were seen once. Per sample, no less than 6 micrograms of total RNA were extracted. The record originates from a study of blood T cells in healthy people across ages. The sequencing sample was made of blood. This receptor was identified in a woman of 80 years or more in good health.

The CDR3 bases are TGTGCCAGCAGTGGGCAATTCGGGACAGGCAATGAGCAGTACTTC. Residues: CASSGQFGTGNEQYF. The chain joins TRBV12-3 or TRBV12-4 to TRBJ2-1, with TRBD1 identical over 8 bases. The DNA matches TRBJ2-7 better at its end, which makes the J call doubtful. This CDR3 region has 15 residues.